Listed below are T cell receptor beta chains from one sample, sequenced in a study of blood T cell repertoires in COVID-19. The protocol was immunoSEQ multiplex PCR, while the TCRdb copy is restricted to in-frame clones and leaves out a portion. In the table there are around 140,000 clones, over 60% of which are singletons. Material for sequencing was PBMCs or T cells enriched from blood (not recorded which). The receptor set was obtained from a woman aged 45-59 years who had recovered from COVID-19. CDR3s include the opening cysteine and the closing phenylalanine or tryptophan. D genes are given only for firm matches. Not all rows give a size; the values are once, few, many and, for expanded clones, a class.

>.|TRBJ1-6|.|TRBV21-1
TGTGCCAGCAGTCCGACGCCGGACAGTTATAATTCACCCCTCCACTTT
CASSPTPDSYNSPLHF
>few|TRBJ1-6|.|TRBV5-1
TGCGCCAGCAGAATGGACACTTCCTATAATTCACCCCTCCACTTT
CASRMDTSYNSPLHF
>once|TRBJ1-1|.|TRBV11-2
TGTGCCAGCAGCCCCGGGGAGGGTTGGTACACTGAAGCTTTCTTT
CASSPGEGWYTEAFF
>.|TRBJ1-5|.|TRBV5-5
TGTGCCAGCAGCCAGGAGGCAGGGGTTAGCAATCAGCCCCAGCATTTT
CASSQEAGVSNQPQHF
>.|TRBJ2-3|.|TRBV7-2
TGTGCCAGCAGCCTGATAATTACAGTCAGCACAGATACGCAGTATTTT
CASSLIITVSTDTQYF
>.|TRBJ2-1|TRBD2|TRBV18
TGTGCCAGCTCACCGAGCGGGGTGGGGGTGAATGAGCAGTTCTTC
CASSPSGVGVNEQFF
>.|TRBJ2-7|.|TRBV6-5
TGTGCCAGCAGGGACGGGAACGAGCAGTACTTC
CASRDGNEQYF
>.|TRBJ1-6|.|TRBV5-1
TGCGCCAGCAGCTTGGAAAGCCTAGTTACCTCACCCCTCCACTTT
CASSLESLVTSPLHF
>once|TRBJ1-4|.|TRBV5-1
TGCGCCAGCAGCTTAAATGGGGGGGCGGCTAATGAAAAACTGTTTTTT
CASSLNGGAANEKLFF
>.|TRBJ2-1|.|TRBV6-1
TGTGCCAGCAGTGAAGCGCTAGGCGCCTACAATGAGCAGTTCTTC
CASSEALGAYNEQFF
>.|TRBJ1-1|.|TRBV5-4
TGTGCCAGCAGCCTAGTGAACACTGAAGCTTTCTTT
CASSLVNTEAFF
>.|TRBJ2-1|.|TRBV3-1/TRBV3-2
TGTGCCAGCAGCCAAAGAGAGGCCGGAAATGAGCAGTTCTTC
CASSQREAGNEQFF
>.|TRBJ2-7|.|TRBV5-1
TGCGCCAGCAGCGAGACCGGGACGGGAGCCTACGAGCAGTACTTC
CASSETGTGAYEQYF
>.|TRBJ2-3|TRBD2|TRBV6-6
TGTGCCAGCAGTTACCAGCGGGGAAACACAGATACGCAGTATTTT
CASSYQRGNTDTQYF
>.|TRBJ1-3|.|TRBV10-3
TGTGCCATCAGTGAGTCACCCAATGGACAGGGAAACACCATATATTTT
CAISESPNGQGNTIYF
>few|TRBJ2-5|TRBD2|TRBV10-1
TGCGCCAGCAGTGACCCGACTAGCGCACAAGAGACCCAGTACTTC
CASSDPTSAQETQYF
>.|TRBJ2-3|.|TRBV28
TGTGCCAGCAGTTCCCCAGGGTCCACGGATACGCAGTATTTT
CASSSPGSTDTQYF
>.|TRBJ2-7|TRBD1|TRBV18
TGTGCCAGCTCACCCTTACCGGGACAGGGGGCCTACGAGCAGTACTTC
CASSPLPGQGAYEQYF
>few|TRBJ2-1|.|TRBV6-1
TGTGCCAGCAGTGAATATCAGCGGAGCTCCTACAATGAGCAGTTCTTC
CASSEYQRSSYNEQFF